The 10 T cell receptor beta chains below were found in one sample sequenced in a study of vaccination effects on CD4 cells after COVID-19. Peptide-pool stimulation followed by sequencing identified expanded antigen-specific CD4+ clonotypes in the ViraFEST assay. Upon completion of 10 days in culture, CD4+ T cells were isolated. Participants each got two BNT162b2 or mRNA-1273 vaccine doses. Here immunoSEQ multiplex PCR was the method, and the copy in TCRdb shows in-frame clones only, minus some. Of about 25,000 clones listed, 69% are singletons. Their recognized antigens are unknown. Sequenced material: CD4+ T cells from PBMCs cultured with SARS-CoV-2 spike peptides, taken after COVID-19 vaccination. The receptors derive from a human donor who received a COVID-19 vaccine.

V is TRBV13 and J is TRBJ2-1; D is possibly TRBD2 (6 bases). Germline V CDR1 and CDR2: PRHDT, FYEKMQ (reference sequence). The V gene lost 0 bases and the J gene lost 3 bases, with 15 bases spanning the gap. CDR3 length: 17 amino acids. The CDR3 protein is CASSLGVGGPSYNEQFF. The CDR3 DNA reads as TGTGCCAGCAGCTTAGGGGTCGGAGGGCCGAGCTACAATGAGCAGTTCTTC.

CDR3 loop: CASSRLAGNTGELFF. CDR3 DNA sequence: TGTGCCAGTAGTAGACTAGCGGGAAACACCGGGGAGCTGTTTTTT. The rearrangement uses TRBV19 and TRBJ2-2; 11 bases match TRBD2. The CDR3 is made up of 15 amino acids. With V trimmed by 4 bases and J by 2 bases, 0 bases remained unmatched. Germline V gene sequence: CDR1 LNHDA, CDR2 SQIVND (reference sequence).

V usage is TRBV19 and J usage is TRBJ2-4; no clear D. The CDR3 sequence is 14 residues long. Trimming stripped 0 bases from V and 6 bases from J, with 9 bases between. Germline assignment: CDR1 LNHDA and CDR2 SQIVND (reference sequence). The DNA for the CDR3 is TGTGCCAGTAGTATAGATCTTGGGATAAACATTCAGTACTTC. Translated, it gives CASSIDLGINIQYF.

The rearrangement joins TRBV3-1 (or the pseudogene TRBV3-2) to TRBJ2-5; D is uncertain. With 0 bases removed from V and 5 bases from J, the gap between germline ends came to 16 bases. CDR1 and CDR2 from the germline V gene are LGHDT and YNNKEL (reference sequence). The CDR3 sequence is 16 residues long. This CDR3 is CASSQDWAGPIETQYF. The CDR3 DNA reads TGTGCCAGCAGCCAAGATTGGGCAGGCCCAATTGAGACCCAGTACTTC.

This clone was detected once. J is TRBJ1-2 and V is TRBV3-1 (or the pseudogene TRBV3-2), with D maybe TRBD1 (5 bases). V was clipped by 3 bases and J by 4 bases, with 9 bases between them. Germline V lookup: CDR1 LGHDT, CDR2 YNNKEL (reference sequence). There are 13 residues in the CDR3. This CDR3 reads CASSQGVIYGYTF. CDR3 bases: TGTGCCAGCAGCCAGGGGGTTATCTATGGCTACACCTTC.

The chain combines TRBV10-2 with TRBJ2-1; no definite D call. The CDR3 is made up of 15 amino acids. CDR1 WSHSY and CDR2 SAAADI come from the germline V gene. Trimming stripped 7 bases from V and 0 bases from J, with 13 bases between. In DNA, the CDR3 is TGCGCCAGCATAATGTCGACATTCTCCTACAATGAGCAGTTCTTC. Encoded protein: CASIMSTFSYNEQFF.

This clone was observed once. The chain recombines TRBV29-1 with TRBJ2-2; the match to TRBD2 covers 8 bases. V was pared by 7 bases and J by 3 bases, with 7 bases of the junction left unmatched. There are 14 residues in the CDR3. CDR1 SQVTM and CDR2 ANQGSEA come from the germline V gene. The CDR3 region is CSARTSGDTGELFF. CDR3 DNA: TGCAGCGCACGTACTAGCGGAGACACCGGGGAGCTGTTTTTT.

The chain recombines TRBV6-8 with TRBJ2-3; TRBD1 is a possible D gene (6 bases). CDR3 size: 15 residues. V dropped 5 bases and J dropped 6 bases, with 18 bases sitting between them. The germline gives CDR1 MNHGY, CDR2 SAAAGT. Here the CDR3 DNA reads TGTGCCAGCAGTCGGGACATTCACACTCGGGATACGCAGTATTTT. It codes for CASSRDIHTRDTQYF.

CDR3 region: CASSEQDRGFEKLFF. CDR3 DNA sequence: TGTGCCAGCAGTGAACAGGACAGGGGTTTTGAAAAACTGTTTTTT. V gene TRBV6-1 combines with J gene TRBJ1-4; 9 positions match TRBD1. Germline assignment: CDR1 MNHNS and CDR2 SASEGT. V dropped 2 bases and J dropped 7; count of bases not matched to a gene: 5. The CDR3 contains 15 residues.

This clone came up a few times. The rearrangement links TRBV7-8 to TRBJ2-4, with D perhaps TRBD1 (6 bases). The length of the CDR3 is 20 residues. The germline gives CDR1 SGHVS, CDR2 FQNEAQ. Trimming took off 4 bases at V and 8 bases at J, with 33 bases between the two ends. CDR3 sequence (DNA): TGTGCCAGCAGCTCGATCTCGGCTCCCTACACAGGGAGCCCCAGGGACATTCAGTACTTC. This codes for CASSSISAPYTGSPRDIQYF.